The clone carrying this TCR beta chain was counted between two and nine times. The antigen remains undetermined. This record comes from a study of post-analysis software for immune sequencing data. Overall study: The study covered relapsing-remitting, secondary progressive and progressive-relapsing courses of multiple sclerosis.

V dropped 3 bases and J dropped 3 bases, with 15 bases sitting between them. The CDR3 length is 15 residues. Unique molecular identifiers were built into the TCR beta cDNA libraries. The source material, about 0.85 to 11 million T cells, gave rise to roughly 0.5 million cDNA molecules. TCRdb independently ran MiXCR on the PCR reads; one entry per CDR3 protein. The repertoire has hundreds of thousands of distinct CDR3 sequences, 25% to 30% of them found once; the top ten carry roughly 0.54%. Notes on the study in general: Samples prepared in the same batch strongly co-clustered by F measure. TRBV5-6, TRBV5-1 and TRBV20-1 belonged to a set of a few TRBV segments that were more frequent in patients than controls. Controls showed significantly higher normalized Chao1 diversity than did multiple sclerosis patients.

Sequencing input: blood. This receptor was taken from a girl under 18 with multiple sclerosis. This chain connects TRBV12-3 or TRBV12-4 to TRBJ2-7; D unresolved. The CDR3 sequence is CASSLTVGKLYEQYF. The CDR3 DNA reads as TGTGCCAGCAGTTTGACGGTAGGGAAGCTCTACGAGCAGTACTTC.